The entry below describes one T cell receptor (beta chain). The antigen is unknown. This clone may be a read error of a much larger clone one base away. The data are from a study of regulatory T cells in long-lasting Graves disease. CDR3 length equals 14 residues. Per germline, CDR1 SGHTA and CDR2 FQGNSA. Combining iRepertoire HTBI primers with Arm-PCR of CDR3 regions, the authors built TCR beta libraries. Original methodology: Taken together, the samples had 62 TRBV and approximately 15 TRBJ segments identified. Via MiXCR, TCRdb re-called the multiplex PCR reads, giving one row per CDR3 protein. The V and J calls were determined by TCRdb, not by the authors. There are 450,000 to 600,000 distinct CDR3 sequences in the sample; 13% occur only once, and about 10% lies in the top ten. Time point reported: newly diagnosed GD, antithyroid drugs for less than 3 months. PBMC RNA served as the TCR library source.

Study-wide results and limits: It was in persistent disease that TRBV28, TRBJ1-2 and TRBJ2-5 were favored.

Another study also made use of these data, one on T cells in Graves' hyperthyroidism and ophthalmopathy. This second report adds: The diagnostic basis comprised clinical symptoms, serum thyroxine and TRAb, thyroid ultrasound and orbital computed tomography.

This clonotype was obtained from a man aged 25 to 40 with Graves disease. V is TRBV7-2 and J is TRBJ2-5; D might be TRBD1 (6 bases). Sample: peripheral blood mononuclear cells (PBMCs), taken at new diagnosis, from a patient treated with antithyroid drugs. Written as DNA, the CDR3 is TGTGCCGGCAGCCCCCGGGACAACCAAGAGACCCAGTACTTC. Translating gives CAGSPRDNQETQYF.